This is a list of T cell receptor beta chains from one sample in a study of shared clonotypes between healthy human individuals. Only in-frame clones appear in the TCRdb table, and some are missing; sequencing was by immunoSEQ multiplex PCR. The sample holds around 2.5 million clones, roughly 93% seen once. The specimen sequenced was naive CD4+ T cells from PBMCs. These receptors were taken from a man aged 18 to 29 in good health. Some clones in this sample may be carry-over from other donors' samples. Each CDR3 is given with its conserved first and last residue. Each record gives: V gene, D gene, clone size, J gene, CDR3 protein, CDR3 DNA. The D gene is left open where the match is weak. Size tells how often a clone was seen (once, few, many) or the class of an expanded clone, and some rows leave it out.

>TRBV6-6|-|-|TRBJ1-1
CASSQPTPRAGVFF
TGTGCCAGCAGTCAACCCACTCCACGGGCGGGGGTGTTCTTT
>TRBV18|-|-|TRBJ2-7
CASSPKGYEQYF
TGTGCCAGCTCACCAAAGGGCTACGAGCAGTACTTC
>TRBV5-1|TRBD1|-|TRBJ1-1
CASSAGRDRGSEAFF
TGCGCCAGCAGCGCCGGGCGGGACAGGGGAAGTGAAGCTTTCTTT
>TRBV5-4|TRBD1|-|TRBJ2-1
CASSRTGNEQFF
TGTGCCAGCAGTAGGACAGGAAATGAGCAGTTCTTC
>TRBV7-2|TRBD2|-|TRBJ2-7
CASSLLAGVEQYF
TGTGCCAGCAGCTTACTAGCGGGAGTCGAGCAGTACTTC
>TRBV7-9|TRBD2|-|TRBJ2-1
CASSLISGPVGSYNEQFF
TGTGCCAGCAGCTTGATTAGCGGGCCCGTGGGCTCCTACAATGAGCAGTTCTTC
>TRBV2|-|-|TRBJ2-5
CASSQYGETQYF
TGTGCCAGCAGCCAATACGGGGAGACCCAGTACTTC
>TRBV5-4|TRBD2|-|TRBJ2-3
CASSLRLATSTDTQYF
TGTGCCAGCAGCCTTAGACTAGCGACTAGCACAGATACGCAGTATTTT
>TRBV27|-|-|TRBJ2-5
CASSLYGTGTQETQYF
TGTGCCAGCAGTTTATATGGTACCGGAACACAAGAGACCCAGTACTTC
>TRBV5-5|-|once|TRBJ2-1
CASSLVTGSTYNEQFF
TGTGCCAGCAGCTTGGTCACCGGCAGCACCTACAATGAGCAGTTCTTC
>TRBV27|TRBD1|once|TRBJ1-1
CASSITMTGRTEAFF
TGTGCCAGCAGTATAACGATGACAGGGCGGACTGAAGCTTTCTTT
>TRBV28|TRBD1|-|TRBJ2-2
CASSEEQGTGELFF
TGTGCCAGCAGTGAGGAACAGGGGACCGGGGAGCTGTTTTTT
>TRBV20-1|-|-|TRBJ2-5
CSGGRETQYF
TGCAGTGGGGGGCGTGAGACCCAGTACTTC
>TRBV19|-|-|TRBJ1-1
CATYGGEAFF
TGTGCCACCTACGGGGGTGAAGCTTTCTTT
>TRBV29-1|-|-|TRBJ2-1
CSGGRQSSSYNEQFF
TGCAGCGGGGGGCGACAGTCCAGCTCCTACAATGAGCAGTTCTTC
>TRBV6-1|TRBD2|-|TRBJ2-7
CASSEGLAGGIYEQYF
TGTGCCAGCAGTGAAGGGTTAGCGGGAGGTATTTACGAGCAGTACTTC
>TRBV28|TRBD2|-|TRBJ2-7
CASSSGTSGSYEQYF
TGTGCCAGCAGTTCAGGGACTAGCGGCTCCTACGAGCAGTACTTC
>TRBV5-1|TRBD1|once|TRBJ1-1
CASSSSGTGNTEAFF
TGCGCCAGCAGCTCGTCCGGGACAGGGAACACTGAAGCTTTCTTT